This T cell receptor beta chain was observed in a study of shared clonotypes between healthy human individuals. Comment on this clone: The antigen remains unidentified.

The germline V gene encodes CDR1 MDHEN and CDR2 SYDVKM. V dropped 5 bases and J dropped 4; count of bases not matched to a gene: 8. The CDR3 spans 14 residues. Study-wide points: Non-shared clonotypes had lower generation probabilities than clonotypes shared by all four sorted-subset donors. Sampling was confined to blood; repertoires within tissues likely differ.

Clones were sequenced by immunoSEQ multiplex PCR, and TCRdb holds only the in-frame ones, with some missing. The sample includes 600,000 to 750,000 clones, 80% to 95% of them seen just once. Sequenced input: memory CD8+ T cells from PBMCs. The subset denotes: CD45RO+ cells pooled with CCR7-negative TemRA cells. This TCR was sampled from a man younger than 30 in good health. Some clones in this sample may be carry-over from other donors' samples. V is TRBV28 and J is TRBJ2-7; TRBD1 agrees at 7 bases. CDR3 bases: TGTGCCAGCAGTCCCACGATGACAGGGTACGAGCAGTACTTC. It yields the protein CASSPTMTGYEQYF.